Each of the 26 T cell receptor beta chains below was sequenced from the same sample in a study of T cell responses to AZD1222 COVID-19 vaccine. Here immunoSEQ multiplex PCR was the method, and the copy in TCRdb shows in-frame clones only, minus some. This sample has 100,000 to 120,000 clones, with roughly 89% found just once. The starting material was peripheral blood, obtained 28 days after the second AZD1222 dose. All receptors come from an adult who received the AZD1222 COVID-19 vaccine.

This clone was detected only once. V is TRBV2 and J is TRBJ1-2; TRBD1 matches at 9 bases. Germline values: CDR1 SNHLY, CDR2 FYNNEI. The CDR3 totals 16 residues. J lost 7 bases, V lost 2 bases, and 11 bases had no gene match. The CDR3 sequence is CASSEYGGGTGPGYTF. CDR3 DNA sequence: TGTGCCAGCAGTGAATACGGGGGTGGGACAGGGCCTGGCTACACCTTC.

The chain couples TRBV5-1 to TRBJ2-1; 9 positions agree with TRBD2. V was clipped by 0 bases and J by 10 bases; unmatched bases: 5. This CDR3 has 14 residues. CDR1 is SGHRS and CDR2 is YFSETQ in the germline V gene. This CDR3 is CASSLASGAWEQFF. The CDR3 region has the DNA TGCGCCAGCAGCTTGGCTAGCGGGGCTTGGGAGCAGTTCTTC.

The gene calls are TRBV5-8 and TRBJ2-1; TRBD1 is a possible D gene (6 bases). Trimming shortened V by 0 bases and J by 8 bases, and 21 bases separated the two germline ends. CDR1 SGHTS and CDR2 YDEGEE come from the germline V gene. The CDR3 length is 17 residues. CDR3 sequence reads: CASSLVLSRTVGHEQFF. CDR3 nucleotide sequence: TGTGCCAGCAGCTTGGTACTTAGTCGGACAGTAGGGCATGAGCAGTTCTTC.

The genes are TRBV7-3 and TRBJ2-3; D might be TRBD1 (6 bases). CDR1 SGHTA and CDR2 FQGTGA come from the germline V gene. V lost 5 bases and J lost 4, with 16 bases in between. This CDR3 has 15 residues. CDR3 region: CASSPNRDPADTQYF. The CDR3 nucleotides are TGTGCCAGCAGCCCAAACAGGGACCCGGCAGATACGCAGTATTTT.

J is TRBJ2-1 and V is TRBV28, with TRBD2 identical over 11 bases. The length of the CDR3 is 16 residues. Per germline, CDR1 MDHEN and CDR2 SYDVKM. J gave up 3 bases and V 6 bases, and 7 bases lay outside the gene matches. This chain's CDR3 is CASSGHGTSGYNEQFF. CDR3 nucleotide sequence: TGTGCCAGCAGCGGACACGGGACTAGCGGCTACAATGAGCAGTTCTTC. Using reference TRBV28 and TRBJ2-1 for the parts outside the CDR3, the full variable domain is DVKVTQSSRYLVKRTGEKVFLECVQDMDHENMFWYRQDPGLGLRLIYFSYDVKMKEKGDIPEGYSVSREKKERFSLILESASTNQTSMYLCASSGHGTSGYNEQFFGPGTRLTVL.

The genes are TRBV3-1 (or the pseudogene TRBV3-2) and TRBJ1-2, with D perhaps TRBD1 (5 bases). Deletions cut 1 base from V and 7 bases from J, with 10 bases between. CDR3 length: 13 amino acids. Per germline, CDR1 LGHDT and CDR2 YNNKEL (reference sequence). This chain's CDR3 is CASSQGGSSGYTF. CDR3 nucleotides: TGTGCCAGCAGCCAAGGGGGCTCTAGTGGCTACACCTTC.

The V and J genes are TRBV28 and TRBJ1-2; D perhaps matches TRBD1 (6 bases). The CDR3 contains 13 residues. Germline V gene lookup returns CDR1 MDHEN and CDR2 SYDVKM. V lost 6 bases to trimming and J lost 6 bases, with 14 bases between them. This CDR3 is CASRQGVKNGYTF. CDR3 nucleotides: TGTGCCAGCAGACAGGGAGTAAAGAATGGCTACACCTTC.

The V and J genes are TRBV5-1 and TRBJ1-2, with no clear D. The CDR3 totals 12 residues. Trimming stripped 3 bases from V and 5 bases from J, with 8 bases between. Germline values: CDR1 SGHRS, CDR2 YFSETQ. CDR3 loop: CASSSLGYGYTF. CDR3 nucleotides: TGCGCCAGCAGCTCCTTAGGGTATGGCTACACCTTC. Looking up the rest from reference TRBV5-1 and TRBJ1-2 gives the full variable domain: KAGVTQTPRYLIKTRGQQVTLSCSPISGHRSVSWYQQTPGQGLQFLFEYFSETQRNKGNFPGRFSGRQFSNSRSEMNVSTLELGDSALYLCASSSLGYGYTFGSGTRLTVV.

In its sample, this clone was seen once. This chain connects TRBV15 to TRBJ1-1; possibly TRBD1 for D (5 bases). The germline V gene has CDR1 LNHNV and CDR2 YYDKDF (reference sequence). V shed 0 bases and J shed 0 bases, with 8 bases lying between them. This CDR3 spans 15 amino acids. In nucleotides, the CDR3 is TGTGCCACCAGCAGAGATTCCAGGGTGAACACTGAAGCTTTCTTT. Residues: CATSRDSRVNTEAFF.

The gene calls are TRBV19 and TRBJ2-3, with 11 bases lining up with TRBD1. Germline CDR1 is LNHDA and CDR2 is SQIVND (reference sequence). The J segment lost 6 bases and the V segment lost 2 bases, leaving 4 bases of the junction unmatched. The CDR3 sequence is 15 residues long. Here the CDR3 DNA reads TGTGCCAGTAGTATACCGGGACAGGGGGAGGATACGCAGTATTTT. Translation: CASSIPGQGEDTQYF.

The chain uses TRBV5-4 and TRBJ2-3; the D is unclear. Germline V gene data show CDR1 as SGHNT and CDR2 as YYREEE (reference sequence). The CDR3 runs 16 residues. With 4 bases removed from V and 0 bases from J, the gap between germline ends came to 15 bases. The CDR3 DNA follows: TGTGCCAGCAGCCTGCCGCTGACGAGGAGCACAGATACGCAGTATTTT. It specifies CASSLPLTRSTDTQYF.

This clone was seen a single time. The chain uses TRBV5-1 and TRBJ2-7; TRBD1 is a possible D gene (6 bases). There are 13 residues in the CDR3. The ends were cut back, 4 bases at V and 1 base at J, with 9 bases in the middle. Germline values: CDR1 SGHRS, CDR2 YFSETQ. This chain's CDR3 is CASSAGVSYEQYF. CDR3 DNA: TGCGCCAGCAGCGCAGGGGTTTCCTACGAGCAGTACTTC. The full variable domain, in which reference TRBV5-1 and TRBJ2-7 provide the parts outside the CDR3, is KAGVTQTPRYLIKTRGQQVTLSCSPISGHRSVSWYQQTPGQGLQFLFEYFSETQRNKGNFPGRFSGRQFSNSRSEMNVSTLELGDSALYLCASSAGVSYEQYFGPGTRLTVT.

The V call is TRBV4-2, the J call TRBJ2-3; 12 bases are a match to TRBD2. The CDR3 sequence is 18 residues long. J lost 5 bases, V lost 5 bases, and 14 bases had no gene match. Germline V gene sequence: CDR1 LGHNA, CDR2 YNFKEQ. CDR3 sequence reads: CASSYSASGRAREDTQYF. As DNA, the CDR3 is TGTGCCAGCAGCTACTCGGCTAGCGGGAGGGCCCGAGAAGATACGCAGTATTTT.

This clone was detected a few times. The V gene is TRBV3-1 (or the pseudogene TRBV3-2), the J gene TRBJ1-2; no clear D. CDR3 length: 15 amino acids. The germline V gene has CDR1 LGHDT and CDR2 YNNKEL (reference sequence). The V end was cut by 3 bases, the J end by 4 bases, with 15 bases between. Here the CDR3 reads CASSHLGKQSYGYTF. CDR3 nucleotides: TGTGCCAGCAGCCATCTTGGCAAACAAAGCTATGGCTACACCTTC.

The V and J genes are TRBV4-1 and TRBJ2-1, with 9 bases fitting TRBD1. V lost 4 bases, J lost 1 base, and 2 bases stayed unmatched. The CDR3 spans 15 residues. Germline CDR1 MGHRA, CDR2 YSYEKL. CDR3 residues: CASSLQGASYNEQFF. CDR3 coding DNA: TGCGCCAGCAGCCTACAGGGGGCTTCCTACAATGAGCAGTTCTTC.

The CDR3 DNA follows: TGTGCCAGCAGCCAAGAGGGACGGAACACTGAAGCTTTCTTT. Translating it yields CASSQEGRNTEAFF. This chain connects TRBV14 to TRBJ1-1; perhaps TRBD1 as D (5 bases). The CDR3 loop spans 14 amino acids. Looked up from germline, CDR1 is SGHDN and CDR2 is FVKESK. Between the trimmed V and J ends, which lost 0 bases and 1 base, there was a span of 6 bases.

The gene calls are TRBV10-3 and TRBJ2-3, with no clear D. Trimming shortened V by 8 bases and J by 1 base, and 10 bases separated the two germline ends. The CDR3 is 13 residues long. The germline V gene encodes CDR1 ENHRY and CDR2 SYGVKD. This chain's CDR3 is CAIEAAGTDTQYF. In DNA, the CDR3 is TGTGCCATCGAGGCCGCGGGCACAGATACGCAGTATTTT.

This clone appeared once. This CDR3 is CASSSQGPLHF. For the CDR3, the DNA is TGTGCCAGCAGCTCACAGGGACCCCTCCACTTT. V is TRBV11-2 and J is TRBJ1-6; D possibly corresponds to TRBD1 (6 bases). Germline-derived CDR1 and CDR2 are SGHAT and FQNNGV. CDR3 size: 11 residues. The V and J ends lost 4 bases and 12 bases respectively, with 7 bases between them. The full variable domain, completed using reference TRBV11-2 and TRBJ1-6, is EAGVAQSPRYKIIEKRQSVAFWCNPISGHATLYWYQQILGQGPKLLIQFQNNGVVDDSQLPKDRFSAERLKGVDSTLKIQPAKLEDSAVYLCASSSQGPLHFGNGTRLTVT.

The chain carries TRBV5-1 and TRBJ2-1; maybe TRBD2 (5 bases). The CDR3 runs to 14 residues. The V gene lost 4 bases and the J gene lost 4 bases, with 12 bases spanning the gap. Germline loops: CDR1 SGHRS, CDR2 YFSETQ. CDR3 in amino acids: CASSLLGKYNEQFF. The DNA for the CDR3 is TGCGCCAGCAGCCTCCTCGGGAAATACAATGAGCAGTTCTTC.

This clone counts as medium-sized. The CDR3, as DNA: TGTGCCAGCAGCCCCCAAGGACAGGTTGAAGCTTTCTTT. Residues: CASSPQGQVEAFF. The V call is TRBV7-9, the J call TRBJ1-1; 7 bases are a match to TRBD1. Trimming removed 5 bases from V and 7 bases from J; junction bases left unmatched: 7. CDR3 size: 13 residues. Per the germline V gene, CDR1 is SEHNR and CDR2 is FQNEAQ (reference sequence).

This clone was seen a single time. V usage is TRBV30 and J usage is TRBJ2-7; D is undetermined. There are 14 residues in the CDR3. Trimming pared 2 bases from V and 2 bases from J, leaving 13 bases between. The germline gives CDR1 GTSNPN, CDR2 SVGIG (reference sequence). CDR3 amino acids: CAWSMAVPTYEQYF. The CDR3, as DNA: TGTGCCTGGAGTATGGCGGTCCCAACCTACGAGCAGTACTTC.

The chain combines TRBV27 with TRBJ2-3, with TRBD2 identical over 12 bases. This CDR3 region has 15 residues. The ends lost 5 bases at V and 4 bases at J; junction bases unmatched: 4. CDR1 MNHEY and CDR2 SMNVEV come from the germline V gene (reference sequence). The chain's CDR3 is CASSLWTSGADTQYF. The CDR3, as DNA: TGTGCCAGCAGTCTGTGGACTAGCGGGGCAGATACGCAGTATTTT.

The rearrangement links TRBV19 to TRBJ1-5; the D gene is possibly TRBD1 (5 bases). Trimming cost V 6 bases and J 0 bases, with 12 bases left between them. This CDR3 contains 15 residues. Germline loops: CDR1 LNHDA, CDR2 SQIVND (reference sequence). For the CDR3, the DNA is TGTGCCAGTAGGGGGACCACCGATAGCAATCAGCCCCAGCATTTT. Translating it yields CASRGTTDSNQPQHF. The full variable domain, with the rest looked up from reference TRBV19 and TRBJ1-5, is DGGITQSPKYLFRKEGQNVTLSCEQNLNHDAMYWYRQDPGQGLRLIYYSQIVNDFQKGDIAEGYSVSREKKESFPLTVTSAQKNPTAFYLCASRGTTDSNQPQHFGDGTRLSIL.

This chain connects TRBV19 to TRBJ1-2; TRBD1 matches at 7 bases. CDR1 and CDR2 (germline): LNHDA, SQIVND (reference sequence). V shed 6 bases, J shed 4 bases, and the junction held 5 bases outside the gene matches. The CDR3 extends over 13 amino acids. The CDR3, as DNA: TGTGCCAGTAGCTCCGGACAGGCCTATGGCTACACCTTC. Translating gives CASSSGQAYGYTF.

This clone was observed once. The chain joins TRBV7-9 to TRBJ1-2, with unresolved D. V was cut by 1 base and J by 3 bases, with 12 bases left in between. Germline V gene data show CDR1 as SEHNR and CDR2 as FQNEAQ (reference sequence). The CDR3 has 15 amino acids. In nucleotides, the CDR3 is TGTGCCAGCAGCTTAGTCCTGGGCGGCCACTATGGCTACACCTTC. It is translated as CASSLVLGGHYGYTF.

The chain combines TRBV11-2 with TRBJ1-6; 7 nucleotides agree with TRBD1. V shed 4 bases and J 0 bases; nucleotides not matched to a gene: 6. Germline V gene lookup returns CDR1 SGHAT and CDR2 FQNNGV. This CDR3 comprises 17 residues. This chain's CDR3 is CASSSRGASSYNSPLHF. The CDR3 DNA reads as TGTGCCAGCAGCTCCAGGGGGGCGAGCTCCTATAATTCACCCCTCCACTTT.